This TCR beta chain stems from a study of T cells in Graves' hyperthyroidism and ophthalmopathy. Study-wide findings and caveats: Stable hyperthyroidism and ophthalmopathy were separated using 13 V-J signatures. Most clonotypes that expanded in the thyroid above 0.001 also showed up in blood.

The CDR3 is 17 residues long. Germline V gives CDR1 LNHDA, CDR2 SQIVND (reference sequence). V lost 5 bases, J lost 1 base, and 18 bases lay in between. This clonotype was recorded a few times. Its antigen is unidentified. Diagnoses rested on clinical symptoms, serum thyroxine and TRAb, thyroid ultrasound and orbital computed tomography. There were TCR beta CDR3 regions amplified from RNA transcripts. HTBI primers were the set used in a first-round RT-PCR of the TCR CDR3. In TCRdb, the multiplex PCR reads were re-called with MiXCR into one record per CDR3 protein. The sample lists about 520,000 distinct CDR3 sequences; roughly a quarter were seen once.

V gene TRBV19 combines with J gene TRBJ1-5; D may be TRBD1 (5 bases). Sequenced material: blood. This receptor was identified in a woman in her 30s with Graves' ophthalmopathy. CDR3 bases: TGTGCCAGTAGTGCCGTCAACGACAGAAACAGCAATCAGCCCCAGCATTTT. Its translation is CASSAVNDRNSNQPQHF.